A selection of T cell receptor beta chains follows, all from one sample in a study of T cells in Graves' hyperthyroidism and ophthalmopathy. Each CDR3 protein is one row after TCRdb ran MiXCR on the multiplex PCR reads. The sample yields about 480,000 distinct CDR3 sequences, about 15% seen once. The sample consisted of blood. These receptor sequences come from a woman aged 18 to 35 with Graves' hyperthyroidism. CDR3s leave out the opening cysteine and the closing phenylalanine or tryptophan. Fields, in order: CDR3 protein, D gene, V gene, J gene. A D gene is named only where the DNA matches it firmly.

cdr3_aa: ASSQKGQEPYEQY; d_call: TRBD1; v_call: TRBV11-2; j_call: TRBJ2-7
cdr3_aa: ASSYSITRQGPNTEAF; d_call: TRBD1; v_call: TRBV6-2/TRBV6-3; j_call: TRBJ1-1
cdr3_aa: ASSYGGLAGTYEQY; d_call: TRBD2; v_call: TRBV12-3/TRBV12-4; j_call: TRBJ2-7
cdr3_aa: ASSYRLAGLETQY; d_call: TRBD2; v_call: TRBV6-5; j_call: TRBJ2-5
cdr3_aa: ASSATSGRARGETQY; d_call: TRBD2; v_call: TRBV7-9; j_call: TRBJ2-5
cdr3_aa: ASSLEASGSGNEQF; d_call: TRBD2; v_call: TRBV5-1; j_call: TRBJ2-1
cdr3_aa: ASRRGGGPQETQY; d_call: NA; v_call: TRBV9; j_call: TRBJ2-5
cdr3_aa: ASSLSGTGFGYT; d_call: TRBD1; v_call: TRBV3-1; j_call: TRBJ1-2
cdr3_aa: ATRPGTGELF; d_call: NA; v_call: TRBV24-1; j_call: TRBJ2-2
cdr3_aa: ASSLNRLPSYNEQF; d_call: NA; v_call: TRBV12-3/TRBV12-4; j_call: TRBJ2-1
cdr3_aa: ASSKPGTGYGYT; d_call: TRBD1; v_call: TRBV2; j_call: TRBJ1-2
cdr3_aa: SVARDSPQETQY; d_call: TRBD1; v_call: TRBV29-1; j_call: TRBJ2-5
cdr3_aa: ASSQDLGAQPQH; d_call: NA; v_call: TRBV3-1; j_call: TRBJ1-5
cdr3_aa: ASSVRAGTYVYEQY; d_call: NA; v_call: TRBV19; j_call: TRBJ2-7